Listed below are T cell receptor beta chains from one sample, sequenced in a study of blood T cells in healthy people across ages. One entry per CDR3 protein results from TCRdb running MiXCR on the 5' RACE reads. The sample has about 810,000 distinct CDR3 sequences, under 40% seen once. The sample comprised blood. The receptors come from a man aged 18-30 years in good health. Each CDR3 is given without its conserved first and last residue.

TRBV12-3/TRBV12-4	13	TRBJ1-2	ASSFRGGADYGYT
TRBV20-1	10	TRBJ1-4	SVRATNEKLF
TRBV29-1	12	TRBJ1-2	SVDLPGQGIGYT
TRBV27	12	TRBJ2-1	ASSMGGEYNEQF
TRBV27	15	TRBJ2-2	ASSFGTTLGNTGELF
TRBV6-4	13	TRBJ2-1	ASSDSGLFHNEQF
TRBV5-1	15	.	ASSSWTGAITSYEQY
TRBV6-5	15	TRBJ1-2	ASSSRDGQLRGYGYT
TRBV20-1	13	TRBJ2-5	SAFPSDRGGETQY
TRBV2	12	TRBJ1-2	ATNSGARFYGYT
TRBV7-2	12	TRBJ1-2	ASSFPVPPESYT
TRBV4-3	14	TRBJ2-5	ASSQDWRGGLEAQY
TRBV4-1	12	TRBJ2-5	ASSHPGSEETQY
TRBV4-1	16	TRBJ1-6	ASSQSPHRGEGNSPLH
TRBV19	20	TRBJ2-1	ASSMASGGQGRWSSSYNEQF
TRBV7-2	12	TRBJ2-5	ASRRDRGSETQY
TRBV6-2/TRBV6-3	13	TRBJ2-5	ASSPGQASQETQY
TRBV29-1	12	TRBJ1-1	SVWKGARNTEAF
TRBV14	12	TRBJ1-2	ASSQVREHYGYT
TRBV12-3/TRBV12-4	11	TRBJ2-7	ASSLGGAGVQY
TRBV18	10	TRBJ1-2	ASSPRQDGYT
TRBV12-3/TRBV12-4	14	TRBJ2-2	ASSRGAAESPGELF
TRBV20-1	12	TRBJ2-1	SAVRTGGVNEQF
TRBV24-1	13	TRBJ1-6	ATSAAQGENSPLH
TRBV27	14	TRBJ2-5	ASSFSGTGGAETQY
TRBV5-1	15	TRBJ2-3	ASSLIGLAGRTDTQY
TRBV4-3	13	TRBJ2-7	ASSHFLAVSYEQY
TRBV7-6	13	TRBJ1-1	ASSLAPGAGTEAF
TRBV12-3/TRBV12-4	14	TRBJ2-3	ASSRMAGGHPDTQY
TRBV4-3	16	TRBJ2-3	ASSQDRWRGPRSDTQY
TRBV6-2/TRBV6-3	11	TRBJ2-7	ASSYGTNNEQY
TRBV27	13	TRBJ2-5	ASRGGGGCQETQY
TRBV28	14	TRBJ1-6	ASSLSGGASNSPLH
TRBV4-1	11	TRBJ2-5	ASSQVGWQTQY
TRBV9	16	TRBJ2-2	ASSVTTSGGANTGELF
TRBV6-5	15	TRBJ2-7	ASSPGLAGVMPYEQY
TRBV5-1	12	TRBJ1-3	ASSLESPGNTIY
TRBV6-5	14	TRBJ1-1	ASSYRPGTGTIRAF
TRBV7-2	14	TRBJ2-4	ASSPRLAGGSGIQY
TRBV20-1	12	TRBJ2-1	SARDRGRYNEQF
TRBV6-4	13	TRBJ2-3	ASSEGGGSTDTQY
TRBV20-1	11	TRBJ1-2	SAKDRDRYGNT
TRBV15	12	TRBJ2-3	ATRLVVSTDTQY
TRBV20-1	12	TRBJ2-1	SASGIFSYNEQF
TRBV6-2/TRBV6-3	12	TRBJ2-1	ASSAGQSYNEQF
TRBV10-3	13	TRBJ1-6	AISESYTGGSPLH
TRBV29-1	11	TRBJ2-7	SVGFPGSYEQY
TRBV20-1	10	TRBJ2-3	SAKGGADTQY
TRBV5-5	12	TRBJ1-1	ASSPGRPGTEAF
TRBV5-5	18	TRBJ1-5	ASSFGSTSRGAVGNQPQH
TRBV29-1	9	TRBJ2-7	SVGEAYEQY
TRBV7-9	12	.	ASSLVDRIYEQY
TRBV3-1	12	.	ASSQDPGEREQY
TRBV20-1	12	TRBJ2-2	SARKGPNTGELF